This TCR beta chain was captured in a study of blood T cells in healthy people across ages. CDR1 SGHAT and CDR2 FQNNGV come from the germline V gene. This CDR3 spans 16 amino acids. Trimming at V came to 5 bases and at J to 5 bases, leaving 10 bases not matched to a gene. Worth noting for this clonotype: Antigen: not known.

Study results and limitations: In long-lived donors, naive CD4+ cell counts and diversity exceeded those of aged donors.

Alongside a J-beta primer mix, a sample-barcoded 5' primer served in a second PCR lasting roughly 7 to 11 cycles. TCRdb re-derived calls from the 5' RACE reads in MiXCR, one entry per CDR3 protein. The sample lists more than 650,000 distinct CDR3 sequences; roughly 24% were seen once. These sequences were also reported in another study, on T cells of mothers and their children. This second study notes: The study obtained over 9.5 million TCR beta CDR3 reads per mother and some 3 million per child.

Sequenced material: blood. The clonotype comes from a boy aged 10-17 years in good health. The chain recombines TRBV11-2 with TRBJ2-5, with 11 bases fitting TRBD2. The CDR3 spells CASSPPTSGGTETQYF. The CDR3, as DNA: TGTGCCAGCAGCCCCCCCACTAGCGGGGGAACGGAGACCCAGTACTTC. Together with reference TRBV11-2 and TRBJ2-5, the CDR3 gives the full variable domain: EAGVAQSPRYKIIEKRQSVAFWCNPISGHATLYWYQQILGQGPKLLIQFQNNGVVDDSQLPKDRFSAERLKGVDSTLKIQPAKLEDSAVYLCASSPPTSGGTETQYFGPGTRLLVL.